The source of this T cell receptor (beta chain) is a study of technical replicates of blood from several donors. This clone has just one count. The germline gives CDR1 SGDLS, CDR2 YYNGEE. The CDR3 spans 14 residues. J gave up 1 base and V 8 bases, and 7 bases lay outside the gene matches. Using immunoSEQ multiplex PCR, the repertoire was profiled, and TCRdb retains in-frame clones only, with some absent. The sample consists of approximately 49,000 clones, 80% to 95% of them appearing once. The V gene is TRBV9, the J gene TRBJ2-3, with 7 bases that match TRBD2. This receptor was taken from a human donor in good health. Some clones in this sample may be carry-over from other donors' samples. The sample comprised PBMCs. This chain's CDR3 is CASNTGLGTDTQYF. CDR3 DNA sequence: TGTGCCAGTAACACAGGACTAGGCACAGATACGCAGTATTTT.